The rows below give T cell receptor beta chains drawn from one sample of a study of Ad26.COV2.S vaccination and SARS-CoV-2 variants. Assay: immunoSEQ multiplex PCR; the TCRdb copy retains only in-frame clones and omits some. The sample has 350,000 to 450,000 clones; roughly 80% are singletons. Specimen: peripheral blood, collected in a trial of Ad26.COV2.S vaccine versus placebo. These receptors were collected from a person between 18 and 65 years old who received the Ad26.COV2.S COVID-19 vaccine or a placebo. The CDR3 runs from the conserved cysteine through the conserved F or W. The order of the fields is CDR3 DNA, CDR3 protein, J gene, D gene, V gene. D genes are given only for firm matches.

CDR3nt: TGTGCCAGCAGCGCGGACAGAATGAACACTGAAGCTTTCTTT
CDR3aa: CASSADRMNTEAFF
j_gene: TRBJ1-1
d_gene: NA
v_gene: TRBV5-4

CDR3nt: TGTGCCAGTAGTATAGGACAGGCGAGTGATCAGCCCCAGCATTTT
CDR3aa: CASSIGQASDQPQHF
j_gene: TRBJ1-5
d_gene: NA
v_gene: TRBV19

CDR3nt: TGCGCCAGCAGCCAGGGGGACAGGAGACTCTATAATTCACCCCTCCACTTT
CDR3aa: CASSQGDRRLYNSPLHF
j_gene: TRBJ1-6
d_gene: TRBD1
v_gene: TRBV4-3

CDR3nt: TGTGCCAGTAATAGGCCCGGGCAGATCGCTTTCTTT
CDR3aa: CASNRPGQIAFF
j_gene: TRBJ1-1
d_gene: NA
v_gene: TRBV19

CDR3nt: TGTGCCAGCAGTGACTCAGCCGGGTCTATTGAGACCCAGTACTTC
CDR3aa: CASSDSAGSIETQYF
j_gene: TRBJ2-5
d_gene: NA
v_gene: TRBV6-4

CDR3nt: TGTGCCAGCAGTGAATTATTCTGGGGGGCCAATCGGCAAGAGACCCAGTACTTC
CDR3aa: CASSELFWGANRQETQYF
j_gene: TRBJ2-5
d_gene: NA
v_gene: TRBV6-1

CDR3nt: TGTGCCAGCAGTCCAGGACTGGGCTACACCTTC
CDR3aa: CASSPGLGYTF
j_gene: TRBJ1-2
d_gene: NA
v_gene: TRBV6-6

CDR3nt: TGCGCCAGCAGCCAGGCTACCCAGGGTGCTAACTATGGCTACACCTTC
CDR3aa: CASSQATQGANYGYTF
j_gene: TRBJ1-2
d_gene: NA
v_gene: TRBV4-1

CDR3nt: TGTGCCAGCAGCCCCCCGGGTGGTCCTCACACTGAAGCTTTCTTT
CDR3aa: CASSPPGGPHTEAFF
j_gene: TRBJ1-1
d_gene: NA
v_gene: TRBV4-2

CDR3nt: TGTGCCAGCGGTGGGACGGTCTCTGGAAACACCATATATTTT
CDR3aa: CASGGTVSGNTIYF
j_gene: TRBJ1-3
d_gene: NA
v_gene: TRBV2